The clone carrying this TCR beta chain was counted ten times or more. This CDR3 is built from 17 residues. With 2 bases removed from V and 4 bases from J, the gap between germline ends came to 18 bases. Per the germline V gene, CDR1 is MDHEN and CDR2 is SYDVKM. Together with thyroid ultrasound, orbital computed tomography, serum thyroxine and TRAb, clinical symptoms were used for diagnoses. These data are taken from a study of T cells in Graves' hyperthyroidism and ophthalmopathy. Researchers took RNA transcripts and amplified the TCR beta CDR3 regions from them. A set of HTBI primers served as the primers for a first-round RT-PCR of the TCR CDR3. In TCRdb, the multiplex PCR reads were re-called with MiXCR into one record per CDR3 protein. The repertoire holds roughly 180,000 distinct CDR3 sequences, 9.4% seen once, with 22% in the top ten.

The TCR sequence derives from a woman aged 18-29 years with Graves' hyperthyroidism that later progressed to Graves' ophthalmopathy. The V call is TRBV28, the J call TRBJ2-1; D might be TRBD1 (5 bases). The sample was blood. CDR3: CASSLNMLKGPYNEQFF. CDR3 sequence (DNA): TGTGCCAGCAGTTTAAACATGCTTAAGGGGCCATACAATGAGCAGTTCTTC.